The 30 T cell receptor beta chains below were found in one sample sequenced in a study of blood T cell repertoires in COVID-19. Generated by immunoSEQ multiplex PCR, the TCRdb table keeps only in-frame clones and is missing some. The sample has 60,000 to 80,000 clones, 88% seen once. The sample consisted of peripheral blood. The receptors come from a human donor in a cohort sampled during active COVID-19.

The V call is TRBV28, the J call TRBJ1-5; TRBD1 might be the D (6 bases). There are 12 residues in the CDR3. V was clipped by 7 bases and J by 9 bases, with 13 bases between them. Germline-derived CDR1 and CDR2 are MDHEN and SYDVKM. CDR3 DNA: TGTGCCAGCAATACAGGGATAAGGCCCCAGCATTTT. It codes for CASNTGIRPQHF.

The chain combines TRBV13 with TRBJ2-7, with TRBD1 matching over 10 bases. V trimming: 5 bases; J trimming: 3 bases; junction bases outside the gene matches: 4. CDR3 length: 14 residues. Germline CDR1 is PRHDT and CDR2 is FYEKMQ (reference sequence). This CDR3 reads CASSPGQGIYEQYF. CDR3 in DNA: TGTGCCAGCAGCCCGGGACAGGGGATCTACGAGCAGTACTTC.

The V call is TRBV6-5, the J call TRBJ1-1, with a possible D match to TRBD1 (5 bases). The CDR3 has 15 residues. Trimming shortened V by 5 bases and J by 4 bases, and 17 bases separated the two germline ends. Germline V lookup: CDR1 MNHEY, CDR2 SVGAGI. In nucleotides, the CDR3 is TGTGCCAGCAGTAAGCGAGCCAGGGTAGCCACTGAAGCTTTCTTT. This sequence encodes CASSKRARVATEAFF.

This chain links TRBV4-3 with TRBJ1-6; D gene unclear. The CDR3 has 16 amino acids. V lost 1 base and J lost 9, with 16 bases in between. Germline values: CDR1 LGHNA, CDR2 YSLEER. DNA of the CDR3: TGCGCCAGCAGCCAAGCTTTGGACTTCTCGTCTTCACCCCTCCACTTT. Its protein is CASSQALDFSSSPLHF.

The chain links TRBV18 to TRBJ2-7, with a weak D call TRBD1 (5 bases). Germline V gives CDR1 KGHSH, CDR2 LQKENI. The CDR3 runs to 16 residues. Trimming removed 4 bases from V and 0 bases from J, with 16 bases in between. DNA of the CDR3: TGTGCCAGCTCACTGGGGCCCGGCTCCCACTCCTACGAGCAGTACTTC. Protein sequence: CASSLGPGSHSYEQYF.

The CDR3 protein is CASSTKRGRTDTQYF. The CDR3 DNA reads TGTGCCAGCAGTACCAAGCGGGGGAGAACAGATACGCAGTATTTT. The rearrangement links TRBV6-2 or TRBV6-3 to TRBJ2-3; 8 bases match TRBD2. Trimming at V came to 5 bases and at J to 3 bases, leaving 7 bases not matched to a gene. Germline CDR1 is MNHEY and CDR2 is SVGEGT. The CDR3 runs to 15 residues.

The genes are TRBV7-3 and TRBJ2-7; 7 nucleotides line up with TRBD2. Looked up from germline, CDR1 is SGHTA and CDR2 is FQGTGA. The junction had 9 bases not matched to a gene; V was cut back by 5 bases and J by 2 bases. CDR3 length equals 15 residues. CDR3 region: CASSLGLVDPYEQYF. CDR3 nucleotides: TGTGCCAGCAGCCTAGGACTAGTCGATCCCTACGAGCAGTACTTC.

The gene calls are TRBV27 and TRBJ1-2; 8 bases line up with TRBD1. V shed 5 bases, J shed 3 bases, and the junction held 17 bases outside the gene matches. In germline, CDR1 is MNHEY, CDR2 SMNVEV (reference sequence). The CDR3 is 18 residues long. CDR3 coding DNA: TGTGCCAGCAGTCTCCGGACAGGGAATGAGGGAAGGGACTATGGCTACACCTTC. This gives the protein CASSLRTGNEGRDYGYTF.

The chain recombines TRBV7-2 with TRBJ1-2; D not resolved. CDR1 is SGHTA, CDR2 FQGNSA, per germline. The length of the CDR3 is 15 residues. Trimming pared 1 base from V and 3 bases from J, leaving 12 bases between. This CDR3 reads CASSLGLLGDYGYTF. CDR3 DNA sequence: TGTGCCAGCAGCTTAGGTTTGCTAGGAGACTATGGCTACACCTTC.

This chain uses TRBV5-1 with TRBJ2-7; D is ambiguous. Germline V gene data show CDR1 as SGHRS and CDR2 as YFSETQ. This CDR3 is 12 amino acids long. V was clipped by 4 bases and J by 3 bases, with 8 bases between them. CDR3 sequence: CASSATSYEQYF. For the CDR3, the DNA is TGCGCCAGCAGCGCCACAAGCTACGAGCAGTACTTC.

Only one count was recorded for this clone. The CDR3 DNA reads as TGTGCCAGCAGCGTTAGAAATCCTTTTAATCCCAATCAGCCCCAGCATTTT. The encoded protein is CASSVRNPFNPNQPQHF. This chain connects TRBV9 to TRBJ1-5, with D unresolved. Per the germline V gene, CDR1 is SGDLS and CDR2 is YYNGEE. This CDR3 has 17 residues. The V gene lost 2 bases and the J gene lost 3 bases, with 18 bases spanning the gap.

The chain uses TRBV6-2 or TRBV6-3 and TRBJ2-1; tentative D call: TRBD1 (5 bases). This CDR3 is 16 amino acids long. V was cut by 3 bases and J by 4 bases, with 16 bases left in between. CDR1 and CDR2 (germline): MNHEY, SVGEGT. The CDR3 is CASSYGAGPLYNEQFF. The CDR3 region has the DNA TGTGCCAGCAGTTATGGGGCCGGGCCCCTTTACAATGAGCAGTTCTTC.

The chain is built from TRBV5-1 and TRBJ1-6, with D possibly being TRBD1 (5 bases). Between the trimmed V and J ends, which lost 2 bases and 7 bases, there was a span of 19 bases. This CDR3 contains 17 residues. Germline V gives CDR1 SGHRS, CDR2 YFSETQ. For the CDR3, the DNA is TGCGCCAGCAGCTTAGGGCCCGGGGAGGGGACCAATTCACCCCTCCACTTT. This sequence encodes CASSLGPGEGTNSPLHF.

The rearrangement joins TRBV9 to TRBJ1-2, with D perhaps TRBD1 (5 bases). This CDR3 region has 12 residues. V dropped 4 bases and J dropped 6 bases, with 10 bases sitting between them. CDR1 and CDR2 from the germline V gene are SGDLS and YYNGEE. CDR3 sequence reads: CASSPPGNGYTF. The DNA of the CDR3 is TGTGCCAGCAGCCCCCCAGGGAATGGCTACACCTTC.

The rearrangement uses TRBV27 and TRBJ2-2; 12 nucleotides align to TRBD2. The V and J ends lost 0 bases and 5 bases, in that order; junction bases with no gene match: 7. This CDR3 has 18 residues. Germline V CDR1 and CDR2: MNHEY, SMNVEV (reference sequence). The CDR3 here is CASSLSGLLAGGTGELFF. CDR3 nucleotide sequence: TGTGCCAGCAGTTTATCGGGCCTGCTAGCGGGAGGGACCGGGGAGCTGTTTTTT.

This clone was seen just once. The chain recombines TRBV28 with TRBJ1-5, with TRBD1 as a possible D gene (6 bases). Germline assignment: CDR1 MDHEN and CDR2 SYDVKM. V lost 5 bases and J lost 1, with 9 bases in between. CDR3 length: 14 residues. The CDR3 loop is CASSQGHSNQPQHF. DNA for the CDR3: TGTGCCAGCAGTCAGGGACACAGCAATCAGCCCCAGCATTTT.

J is TRBJ1-4 and V is TRBV5-6; D perhaps matches TRBD1 (6 bases). This CDR3 comprises 15 residues. The germline V gene has CDR1 SGHDT and CDR2 YYEEEE. The V end was cut by 0 bases, the J end by 8 bases, with 14 bases between. CDR3 nucleotide sequence: TGTGCCAGCAGCTTGGTTGTGACAGGTCGAGAAAAACTGTTTTTT. Amino acid sequence: CASSLVVTGREKLFF. The whole variable domain, remainder taken from reference TRBV5-6 and TRBJ1-4, is DAGVTQSPTHLIKTRGQQVTLRCSPKSGHDTVSWYQQALGQGPQFIFQYYEEEERQRGNFPDRFSGHQFPNYSSELNVNALLLGDSALYLCASSLVVTGREKLFFGSGTQLSVL.

This chain uses TRBV3-1 (or the pseudogene TRBV3-2) with TRBJ2-1; the match to TRBD1 covers 11 bases. The CDR3 extends over 18 amino acids. Germline V CDR1 and CDR2: LGHDT, YNNKEL (reference sequence). V was pared by 4 bases and J by 0 bases, with 8 bases of the junction left unmatched. The CDR3 DNA is TGTGCCAGCAGCCGCACCTACGGGACAGGGGGCTCCTACAATGAGCAGTTCTTC. It specifies CASSRTYGTGGSYNEQFF.

V gene TRBV6-1 combines with J gene TRBJ1-1; D call uncertain. Trimming took off 1 base at V and 6 bases at J, with 12 bases between the two ends. In germline, CDR1 is MNHNS, CDR2 SASEGT. CDR3 size: 14 residues. DNA for the CDR3: TGTGCCAGCAGTGAAGTTGTTGCACTGGCTGAAGCTTTCTTT. Amino acid sequence: CASSEVVALAEAFF.

The chain joins TRBV5-4 to TRBJ1-5, with 7 positions matching TRBD1. The germline V gene encodes CDR1 SGHNT and CDR2 YYREEE (reference sequence). The CDR3 has 15 residues. V shed 4 bases and J 4 bases; nucleotides not matched to a gene: 8. DNA of the CDR3: TGTGCCAGCAGCCTATCAGGGGGATTAAATCAGCCCCAGCATTTT. Its protein is CASSLSGGLNQPQHF.

CDR3 residues: CASSASSGFYSNQPQHF. The CDR3, as DNA: TGTGCCAGTAGTGCCTCGAGCGGGTTCTATAGCAATCAGCCCCAGCATTTT. The chain uses TRBV19 and TRBJ1-5; D call uncertain. Trimming cost V 5 bases and J 0 bases, with 17 bases left between them. CDR1 is LNHDA and CDR2 is SQIVND in the germline V gene (reference sequence). The CDR3 runs to 17 residues. Supplemented by reference TRBV19 and TRBJ1-5, the full variable domain reads DGGITQSPKYLFRKEGQNVTLSCEQNLNHDAMYWYRQDPGQGLRLIYYSQIVNDFQKGDIAEGYSVSREKKESFPLTVTSAQKNPTAFYLCASSASSGFYSNQPQHFGDGTRLSIL.

This rearrangement joins TRBV18 to TRBJ2-7; perhaps TRBD1 as D (5 bases). The germline CDR1 and CDR2 sequences are KGHSH and LQKENI. This CDR3 has 13 residues. V lost 2 bases to trimming and J lost 3 bases, with 8 bases between them. The CDR3 loop reads CASSPGAIYEQYF. In DNA, the CDR3 is TGTGCCAGCTCACCAGGGGCGATCTACGAGCAGTACTTC.

The chain is built from TRBV9 and TRBJ1-1, with 7 bases lining up with TRBD1. V was clipped by 4 bases and J by 6 bases; unmatched bases: 6. The germline gives CDR1 SGDLS, CDR2 YYNGEE. CDR3 length: 13 residues. The CDR3 DNA reads as TGTGCCAGCAGCAGGACAGGTGGGCCTGAAGCTTTCTTT. It encodes CASSRTGGPEAFF.

V usage is TRBV5-4 and J usage is TRBJ2-7, with 8 bases identical to TRBD1. The CDR3 is 16 amino acids. The V gene end was trimmed by 4 bases and the J gene end by 3 bases; junction bases not matched to a gene: 12. CDR1 and CDR2 (germline): SGHNT, YYREEE (reference sequence). This chain's CDR3 is CASSRWTGKEDYEQYF. CDR3 bases: TGTGCCAGCAGCCGGTGGACAGGGAAAGAGGACTACGAGCAGTACTTC.

J is TRBJ2-4 and V is TRBV4-3, with TRBD2 matching over 7 bases. V lost 2 bases to trimming and J lost 1 base; unmatched junction nucleotides: 5. The CDR3 covers 16 residues. Germline lookup yields CDR1 LGHNA and CDR2 YSLEER. This CDR3 reads CASSQNAGGAKNIQYF. In DNA, the CDR3 is TGCGCCAGCAGCCAAAACGCCGGGGGGGCCAAAAACATTCAGTACTTC.

The table lists this clone with a few counts. V and J are TRBV5-1 and TRBJ2-7; 14 bases are a match to TRBD2. The germline gives CDR1 SGHRS, CDR2 YFSETQ. J lost 2 bases, V lost 4 bases, and 2 bases had no gene match. The length of the CDR3 is 15 residues. CDR3 DNA sequence: TGCGCCAGCAGCCAGGGACTAGCGGGGGCCTACGAGCAGTACTTC. Translating it yields CASSQGLAGAYEQYF.

The chain has TRBV2 and TRBJ2-5; TRBD2 aligns across 8 bases. CDR1 SNHLY and CDR2 FYNNEI come from the germline V gene. CDR3 length: 16 amino acids. J lost 2 bases, V lost 4 bases, and 9 bases had no gene match. The CDR3 reads CASSGLAGQFQETQYF. CDR3 nucleotide sequence: TGTGCCAGCAGTGGGTTAGCGGGGCAATTTCAAGAGACCCAGTACTTC.

In DNA, the CDR3 is TGTGCCAGCAGCCTACGGACTAGCGGGGGTTGGGTGGCAGATACGCAGTATTTT. Translating gives CASSLRTSGGWVADTQYF. The V call is TRBV3-1 (or the pseudogene TRBV3-2), the J call TRBJ2-3; TRBD2 agrees at 13 bases. V lost 4 bases and J lost 4; bases outside the gene matches: 11. Germline-derived CDR1 and CDR2 are LGHDT and YNNKEL (reference sequence). There are 18 residues in the CDR3.

V is TRBV5-6 and J is TRBJ2-2; 7 bases are shared with TRBD1. Looked up from germline, CDR1 is SGHDT and CDR2 is YYEEEE. V gave up 0 bases and J gave up 6 bases; unmatched junction bases: 5. This CDR3 has 15 residues. The CDR3 is CASSLDRGIPGELFF. CDR3 DNA: TGTGCCAGCAGCTTGGACAGGGGAATCCCCGGGGAGCTGTTTTTT.

This chain connects TRBV21-1 to TRBJ1-2; the D call TRBD1 from the table was never checked on the DNA. TRBV21-1 is an annotated pseudogene. The CDR3 sequence is 17 residues long. The CDR3 reads CASSKLVGDKDNYGYTF. In nucleotides, the CDR3 is TGTGCCAGCAGCAAATTAGTCGGGGACAAAGATAACTATGGCTACACCTTC.